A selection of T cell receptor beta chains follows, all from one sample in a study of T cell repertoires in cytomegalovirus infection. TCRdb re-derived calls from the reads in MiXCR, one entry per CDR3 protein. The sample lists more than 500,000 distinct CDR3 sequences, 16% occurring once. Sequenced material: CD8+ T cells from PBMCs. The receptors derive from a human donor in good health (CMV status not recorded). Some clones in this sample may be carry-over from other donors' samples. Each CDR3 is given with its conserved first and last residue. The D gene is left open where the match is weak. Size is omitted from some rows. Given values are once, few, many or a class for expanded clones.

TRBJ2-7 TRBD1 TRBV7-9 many TGTGCCAGCAGCCCGAGAGGGCAGGGGGCCTCCTACGAGCAGTACTTC CASSPRGQGASYEQYF
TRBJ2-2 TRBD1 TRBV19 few TGTGCCAGTAGTACACGACAGGGGGCGAACACCGGGGAGCTGTTTTTT CASSTRQGANTGELFF
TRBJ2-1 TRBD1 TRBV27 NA TGTGCCAGCACCCCTCGGGACAGGGGCCATGAGCAGTTCTTC CASTPRDRGHEQFF
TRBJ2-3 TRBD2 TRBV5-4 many TGTGCCAGCAGCCAAGGTCCTAGCGGGGGGGCCACAGATACGCAGTATTTT CASSQGPSGGATDTQYF
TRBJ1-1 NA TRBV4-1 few TGCGCCAGCAGCCAACCTGGACGGGGGGAAAACACTGAAGCTTTCTTT CASSQPGRGENTEAFF
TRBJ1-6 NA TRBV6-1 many TGTGCCAGCAGTTCCATGACAGGTTCCAATTCACCCCTCCACTTT CASSSMTGSNSPLHF
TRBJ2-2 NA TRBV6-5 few TGTGCCAGCAGTTACCCCGCCGGTGAGCTGTTTTTT CASSYPAGELFF
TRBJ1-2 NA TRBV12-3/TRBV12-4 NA TGTGCCAGCAGTTTAAACGGGGACCTGATCTATGGCTACACCTTC CASSLNGDLIYGYTF
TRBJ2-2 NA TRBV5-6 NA TGTGCCAGCAGCTTATTCCGGGAGAACACCGGGGAGCTGTTTTTT CASSLFRENTGELFF
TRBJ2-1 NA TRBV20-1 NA TGCAGTGCTAGACGACTAGGGGGGGCTGAGCAGTTCTTC CSARRLGGAEQFF
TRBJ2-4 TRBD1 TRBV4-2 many TGTGCCAGCAGCCATGAGGGACAGGGGCCGGACATTCAGTACTTC CASSHEGQGPDIQYF
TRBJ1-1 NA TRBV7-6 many TGTGCCAGCAGCCTCTCGGAGGACACTGAAGCTTTCTTT CASSLSEDTEAFF
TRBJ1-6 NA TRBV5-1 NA TGCGCCAGCAGCACCGGGACCGCCACCAATTCACCCCTCCACTTT CASSTGTATNSPLHF
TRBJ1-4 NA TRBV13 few TGTGCCAGCAGCCCGACGGGGGTTCCTGCAACTAATGAAAAACTGTTTTTT CASSPTGVPATNEKLFF
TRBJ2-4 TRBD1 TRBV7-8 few TGTGCCAGCAGCTTCGGGACAGGGCGAGCCAAAAACATTCAGTACTTC CASSFGTGRAKNIQYF